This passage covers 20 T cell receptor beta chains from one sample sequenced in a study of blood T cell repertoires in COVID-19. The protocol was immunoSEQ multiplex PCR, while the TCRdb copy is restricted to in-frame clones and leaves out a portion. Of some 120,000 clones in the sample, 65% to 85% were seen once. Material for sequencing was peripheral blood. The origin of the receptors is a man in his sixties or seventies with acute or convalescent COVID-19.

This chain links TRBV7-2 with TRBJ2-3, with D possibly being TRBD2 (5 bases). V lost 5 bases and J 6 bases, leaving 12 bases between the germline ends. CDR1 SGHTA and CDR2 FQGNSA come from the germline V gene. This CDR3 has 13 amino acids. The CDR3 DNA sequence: TGTGCCAGCAGCCCCGTCCCGGGGGATACGCAGTATTTT. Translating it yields CASSPVPGDTQYF.

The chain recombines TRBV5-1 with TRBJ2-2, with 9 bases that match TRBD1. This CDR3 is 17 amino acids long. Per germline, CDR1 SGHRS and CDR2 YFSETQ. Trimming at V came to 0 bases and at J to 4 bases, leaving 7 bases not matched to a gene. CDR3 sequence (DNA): TGCGCCAGCAGCTTGGGGGACAGGGCCGGTGGCACCGGGGAGCTGTTTTTT. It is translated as CASSLGDRAGGTGELFF.

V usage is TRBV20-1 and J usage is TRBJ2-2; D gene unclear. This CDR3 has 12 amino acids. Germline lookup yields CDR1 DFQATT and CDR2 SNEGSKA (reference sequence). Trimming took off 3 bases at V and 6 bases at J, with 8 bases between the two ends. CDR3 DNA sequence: TGCAGTGCTAGTAACAGCCCCGGGGAGCTGTTTTTT. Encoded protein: CSASNSPGELFF.

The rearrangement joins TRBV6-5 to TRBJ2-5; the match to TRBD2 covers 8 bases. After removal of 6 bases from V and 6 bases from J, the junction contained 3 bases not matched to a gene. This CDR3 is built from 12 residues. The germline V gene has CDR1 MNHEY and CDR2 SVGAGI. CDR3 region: CASRSGGKTQYF. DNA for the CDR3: TGTGCCAGCAGGAGCGGGGGTAAGACCCAGTACTTC.

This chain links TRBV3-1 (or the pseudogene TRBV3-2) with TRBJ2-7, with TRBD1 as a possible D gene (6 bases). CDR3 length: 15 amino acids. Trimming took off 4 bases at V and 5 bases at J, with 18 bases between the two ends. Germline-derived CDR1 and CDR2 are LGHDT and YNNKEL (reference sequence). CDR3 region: CASSPMTGTGNEQYF. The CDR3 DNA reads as TGTGCCAGCAGCCCTATGACAGGAACGGGGAACGAGCAGTACTTC.

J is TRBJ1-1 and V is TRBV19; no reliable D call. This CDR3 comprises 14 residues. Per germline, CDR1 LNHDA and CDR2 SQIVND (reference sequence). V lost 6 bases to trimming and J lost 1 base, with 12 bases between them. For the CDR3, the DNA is TGTGCCAGTAGGTTCGCAGGCCCGAACACTGAAGCTTTCTTT. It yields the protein CASRFAGPNTEAFF.

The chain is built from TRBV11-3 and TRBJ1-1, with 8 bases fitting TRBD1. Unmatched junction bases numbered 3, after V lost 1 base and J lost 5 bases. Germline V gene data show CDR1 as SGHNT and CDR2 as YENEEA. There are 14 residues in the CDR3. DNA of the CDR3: TGTGCCAGCAGCTTAGGCAGGGGGCGGACTGAAGCTTTCTTT. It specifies CASSLGRGRTEAFF.

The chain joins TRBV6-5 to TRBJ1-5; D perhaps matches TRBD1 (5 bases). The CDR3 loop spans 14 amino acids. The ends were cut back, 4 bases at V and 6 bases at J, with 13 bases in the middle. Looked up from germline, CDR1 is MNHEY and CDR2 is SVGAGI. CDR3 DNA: TGTGCCAGCAGTTCATTGGGGGAGGCTCAGCCCCAGCATTTT. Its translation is CASSSLGEAQPQHF.

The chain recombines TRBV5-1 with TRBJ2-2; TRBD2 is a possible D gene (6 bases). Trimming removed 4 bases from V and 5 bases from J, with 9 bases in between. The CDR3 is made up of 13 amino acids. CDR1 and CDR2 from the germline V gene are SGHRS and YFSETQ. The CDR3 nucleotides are TGCGCCAGCAGCCCCAGCGGGACCGGGGAGCTGTTTTTT. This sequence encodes CASSPSGTGELFF.

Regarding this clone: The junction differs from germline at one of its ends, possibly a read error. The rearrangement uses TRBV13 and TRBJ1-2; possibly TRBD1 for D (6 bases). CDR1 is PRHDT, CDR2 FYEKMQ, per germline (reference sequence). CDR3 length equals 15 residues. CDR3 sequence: CASSVGQRANYGYTF. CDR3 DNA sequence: TGTGCCAGCAGCGTAGGACAGAGAGCTAACTATGGCTACACCTTC. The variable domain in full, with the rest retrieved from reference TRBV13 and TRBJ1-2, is AAGVIQSPRHLIKEKRETATLKCYPIPRHDTVYWYQQGPGQDPQFLISFYEKMQSDKGSIPDRFSAQQFSDYHSELNMSSLELGDSALYFCASSVGQRANYGYTFGSGTRLTVV.

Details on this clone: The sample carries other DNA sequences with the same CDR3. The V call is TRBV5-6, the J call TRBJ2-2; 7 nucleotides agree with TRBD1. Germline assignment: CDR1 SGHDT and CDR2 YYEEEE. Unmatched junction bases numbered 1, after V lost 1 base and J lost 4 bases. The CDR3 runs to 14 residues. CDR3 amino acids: CASSLPGGTGELFF. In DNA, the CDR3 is TGTGCCAGCAGCTTGCCAGGGGGCACCGGGGAGCTGTTTTTT.

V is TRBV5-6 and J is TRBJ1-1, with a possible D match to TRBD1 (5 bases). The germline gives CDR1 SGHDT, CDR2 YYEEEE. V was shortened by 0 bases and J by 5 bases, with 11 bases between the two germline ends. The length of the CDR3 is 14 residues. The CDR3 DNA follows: TGTGCCAGCAGCTTGGGCCAGGGATTGACTGAAGCTTTCTTT. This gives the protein CASSLGQGLTEAFF.

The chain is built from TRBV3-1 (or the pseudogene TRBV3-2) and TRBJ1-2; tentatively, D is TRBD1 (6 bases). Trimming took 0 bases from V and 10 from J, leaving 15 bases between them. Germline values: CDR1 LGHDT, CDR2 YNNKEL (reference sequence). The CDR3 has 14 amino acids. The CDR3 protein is CASSQESPGQHYTF. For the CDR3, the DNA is TGTGCCAGCAGCCAAGAATCCCCTGGACAGCACTACACCTTC.

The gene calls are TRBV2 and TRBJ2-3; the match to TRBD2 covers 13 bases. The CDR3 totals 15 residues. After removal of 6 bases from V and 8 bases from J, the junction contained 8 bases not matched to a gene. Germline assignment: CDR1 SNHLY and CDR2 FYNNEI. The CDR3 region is CASRGTSGVMGTQYF. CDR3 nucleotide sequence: TGTGCCAGCAGGGGGACTAGCGGGGTGATGGGTACGCAGTATTTT.

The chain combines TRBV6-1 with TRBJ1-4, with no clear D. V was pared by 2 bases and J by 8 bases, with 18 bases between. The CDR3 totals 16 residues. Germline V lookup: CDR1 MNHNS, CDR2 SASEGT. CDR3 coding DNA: TGTGCCAGCAGTGAAATGACACCGGCTCCAAGCGAAAAACTGTTTTTT. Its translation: CASSEMTPAPSEKLFF.

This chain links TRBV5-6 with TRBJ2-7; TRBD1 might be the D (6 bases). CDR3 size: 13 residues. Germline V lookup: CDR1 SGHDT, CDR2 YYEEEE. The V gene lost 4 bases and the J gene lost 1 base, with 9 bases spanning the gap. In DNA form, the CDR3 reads TGTGCCAGCAGCCTCGGACAGTCCTACGAGCAGTACTTC. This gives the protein CASSLGQSYEQYF.

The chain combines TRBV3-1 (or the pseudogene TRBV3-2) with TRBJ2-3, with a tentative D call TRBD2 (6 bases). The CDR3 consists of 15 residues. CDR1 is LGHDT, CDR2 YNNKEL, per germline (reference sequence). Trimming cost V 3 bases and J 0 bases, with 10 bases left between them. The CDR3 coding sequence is TGTGCCAGCAGCCAGACTAGGGCTAGCACAGATACGCAGTATTTT. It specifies CASSQTRASTDTQYF.

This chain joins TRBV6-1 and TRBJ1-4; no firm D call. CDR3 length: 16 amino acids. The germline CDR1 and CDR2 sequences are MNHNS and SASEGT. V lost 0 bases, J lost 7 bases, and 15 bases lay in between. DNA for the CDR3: TGTGCCAGCAGTGAAGCTATCCGGGGTCTCGGTGAAAAACTGTTTTTT. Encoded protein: CASSEAIRGLGEKLFF.

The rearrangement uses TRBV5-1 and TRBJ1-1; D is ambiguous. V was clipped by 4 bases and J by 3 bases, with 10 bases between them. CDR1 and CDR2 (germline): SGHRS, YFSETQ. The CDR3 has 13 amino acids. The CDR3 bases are TGCGCCAGCAGCGGCGGTTGGGACACTGAAGCTTTCTTT. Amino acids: CASSGGWDTEAFF.

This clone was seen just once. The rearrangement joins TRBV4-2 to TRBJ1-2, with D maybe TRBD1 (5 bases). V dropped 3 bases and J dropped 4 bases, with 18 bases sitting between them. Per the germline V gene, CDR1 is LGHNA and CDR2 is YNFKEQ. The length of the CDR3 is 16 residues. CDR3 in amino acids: CASSQGGGAGTYGYTF. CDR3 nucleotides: TGTGCCAGCAGCCAGGGGGGGGGAGCCGGCACCTATGGCTACACCTTC.